This is a list of T cell receptor beta chains from one sample in a study of response to subunit inactivated influenza vaccine. From the RT-PCR reads, TCRdb called clonotypes with MiXCR, one entry per CDR3 protein. The sample has about 650,000 distinct CDR3 sequences, 11% to 15% seen once. Sequenced here: PBMCs from blood, sampled roughly 15 days before vaccination. The receptor source for this set is a man in his fifties who received an inactivated influenza vaccine. CDR3s include the opening cysteine and the closing phenylalanine or tryptophan. Each record gives: J gene, V gene, clone size, D gene, CDR3 DNA, CDR3 protein. The D gene is left open where the match is weak. Part of the rows lack a size; the others show once, few, many or a class for expanded clones.

j_call: TRBJ2-3
v_call: TRBV29-1
clone_size: few
d_call: TRBD1
cdr3_nt: TGCAGCGTTGGTAGGGACAGGGGGGCAGATACGCAGTATTTT
cdr3_aa: CSVGRDRGADTQYF

j_call: TRBJ2-1
v_call: TRBV28
clone_size: NA
d_call: TRBD1
cdr3_nt: TGTGCCAGCAGCCCCTATGGACTTGGGACAGCGAGCTCCTACAATGAGCAGTTCTTC
cdr3_aa: CASSPYGLGTASSYNEQFF

j_call: TRBJ2-1
v_call: TRBV15
clone_size: NA
d_call: NA
cdr3_nt: TGTGCCACCAGCAGAGACAGGGTGGCGTTGGGTGAGCAGTTCTTC
cdr3_aa: CATSRDRVALGEQFF

j_call: TRBJ1-2
v_call: TRBV28
clone_size: many
d_call: TRBD1
cdr3_nt: TGTGCCAGCAGCCCTGGGACAGTATATGGCTACACCTTC
cdr3_aa: CASSPGTVYGYTF

j_call: TRBJ1-5
v_call: TRBV5-5
clone_size: few
d_call: NA
cdr3_nt: TGTGCCAGCAGCTTGGATCAGGATCAGCCCCAGCATTTT
cdr3_aa: CASSLDQDQPQHF

j_call: TRBJ1-5
v_call: TRBV6-1
clone_size: NA
d_call: NA
cdr3_nt: TGTGCCAGCAGTATGTCTAACAAATACTATCAGCCCCAGCATTTT
cdr3_aa: CASSMSNKYYQPQHF

j_call: TRBJ1-1
v_call: TRBV6-6
clone_size: NA
d_call: NA
cdr3_nt: TGTGCCAGCAGTTACCCGGTTTCCTCTGAAGCTTTCTTT
cdr3_aa: CASSYPVSSEAFF

j_call: TRBJ2-6
v_call: TRBV2
clone_size: few
d_call: TRBD1
cdr3_nt: TGTGCCAAAACAGGGACAGGGGTAGGGGCCAACGTCCTGACTTTC
cdr3_aa: CAKTGTGVGANVLTF

j_call: TRBJ2-4
v_call: TRBV20-1
clone_size: NA
d_call: TRBD2
cdr3_nt: TGCAGTGCTGGGGGGGACGACGACATTCAGTACTTC
cdr3_aa: CSAGGDDDIQYF

j_call: TRBJ2-1
v_call: TRBV13
clone_size: few
d_call: NA
cdr3_nt: TGTGCCAGCAGCTTACTGGACTACTACAATGAGCAGTTCTTC
cdr3_aa: CASSLLDYYNEQFF

j_call: TRBJ2-1
v_call: TRBV7-9
clone_size: NA
d_call: TRBD2
cdr3_nt: TGTGCCAGCAGCGGGACTAGCGTGTACAATGAGCAGTTCTTC
cdr3_aa: CASSGTSVYNEQFF

j_call: TRBJ1-5
v_call: TRBV15
clone_size: NA
d_call: TRBD1
cdr3_nt: TGTGCCACCAGCCGACAGGGTGGTCAGCCCCAGCATTTT
cdr3_aa: CATSRQGGQPQHF

j_call: TRBJ2-1
v_call: TRBV10-3
clone_size: few
d_call: NA
cdr3_nt: TGTGCCATCAGAGATGTGGGACGGGATGGCAATGAGCAGTTCTTC
cdr3_aa: CAIRDVGRDGNEQFF

j_call: TRBJ2-7
v_call: TRBV18
clone_size: NA
d_call: TRBD2
cdr3_nt: TGTGCCAGCTCCTCTAGCGGCGGAGATGGCAACGAGCAGTACTTC
cdr3_aa: CASSSSGGDGNEQYF

j_call: TRBJ1-6
v_call: TRBV7-9
clone_size: many
d_call: NA
cdr3_nt: TGTGCCAGCAGCTTAGGACAGAAGAATTCACCCCTCCACTTT
cdr3_aa: CASSLGQKNSPLHF

j_call: TRBJ2-1
v_call: TRBV4-3
clone_size: NA
d_call: NA
cdr3_nt: TGCGCCAGCAGCCAAGAAGGCTGGACTGTTCTCAATGAGCAGTTCTTC
cdr3_aa: CASSQEGWTVLNEQFF

j_call: TRBJ2-7
v_call: TRBV20-1
clone_size: NA
d_call: NA
cdr3_nt: TGCAGTGCGACCGACACGTCTGCCTTCTACGAGCAGTACTTC
cdr3_aa: CSATDTSAFYEQYF

j_call: TRBJ1-5
v_call: TRBV20-1
clone_size: NA
d_call: NA
cdr3_nt: TGCAGTGCAAGGACGCCTCAGGATCAGCCCCAGCATTTT
cdr3_aa: CSARTPQDQPQHF

j_call: TRBJ1-6
v_call: TRBV5-1
clone_size: many
d_call: NA
cdr3_nt: TGCGCCAGCAGCTTGGGCCCGGAAGATTCACCCCTCCACTTT
cdr3_aa: CASSLGPEDSPLHF

j_call: TRBJ2-1
v_call: TRBV28
clone_size: NA
d_call: TRBD2
cdr3_nt: TGTGCCATCCTCAGCGGGGGGGATTACAATGAGCAGTTCTTC
cdr3_aa: CAILSGGDYNEQFF

j_call: TRBJ2-7
v_call: TRBV29-1
clone_size: few
d_call: TRBD1
cdr3_nt: TGCAGCGTTGAAGATCCAGACAGGGCATCCTACGAGCAGTACTTC
cdr3_aa: CSVEDPDRASYEQYF

j_call: TRBJ2-7
v_call: TRBV14
clone_size: many
d_call: NA
cdr3_nt: TGTGCCAGCAGCCGAGACCGGGACACAGCCTACGAGCAGTACTTC
cdr3_aa: CASSRDRDTAYEQYF

j_call: TRBJ1-2
v_call: TRBV12-3/TRBV12-4
clone_size: NA
d_call: TRBD1
cdr3_nt: TGTGCCAGCAGTTTACGGCCGCCGGGACAGGGGTATGGCTACACCTTC
cdr3_aa: CASSLRPPGQGYGYTF

j_call: TRBJ2-1
v_call: TRBV4-3
clone_size: few
d_call: NA
cdr3_nt: TGCGCCAGCAGCCAAGATAGGTACAGTACAGGTGAGCAGTTCTTC
cdr3_aa: CASSQDRYSTGEQFF

j_call: TRBJ2-2
v_call: TRBV29-1
clone_size: few
d_call: NA
cdr3_nt: TGCAGCGTTGAAGATGGCGGGCGGGCGGGGGAGCTGTTTTTT
cdr3_aa: CSVEDGGRAGELFF

j_call: TRBJ2-2
v_call: TRBV3-1
clone_size: many
d_call: NA
cdr3_nt: TGTGCCAGCAGCCCCCAGATCACCGGGGAGCTGTTTTTT
cdr3_aa: CASSPQITGELFF

j_call: TRBJ2-7
v_call: TRBV11-2
clone_size: few
d_call: NA
cdr3_nt: TGTGCCAGCAGCCGGGAGCGTGGCGAGCAGTACTTC
cdr3_aa: CASSRERGEQYF

j_call: TRBJ2-5
v_call: TRBV7-8
clone_size: NA
d_call: NA
cdr3_nt: TGTGCCAGCAGCTTAGGGGATGGGACAAGACCATTTGAGACCCAGTACTTC
cdr3_aa: CASSLGDGTRPFETQYF

j_call: TRBJ2-7
v_call: TRBV29-1
clone_size: many
d_call: NA
cdr3_nt: TGCAGCGTTGAAACGGGACCGGGGCCTGGGGAGCAGTACTTC
cdr3_aa: CSVETGPGPGEQYF

j_call: TRBJ1-2
v_call: TRBV5-1
clone_size: NA
d_call: NA
cdr3_nt: TGCGCCAGCAGCGCCATAGGGGGAAGAGCTAACTATGGCTACACCTTC
cdr3_aa: CASSAIGGRANYGYTF

j_call: TRBJ2-7
v_call: TRBV4-1
clone_size: NA
d_call: NA
cdr3_nt: TGCGCCAGCAGTCAAGATAGGGGGGTCTACTACGAGCAGTACTTC
cdr3_aa: CASSQDRGVYYEQYF

j_call: TRBJ2-3
v_call: TRBV15
clone_size: NA
d_call: NA
cdr3_nt: TGTGCCACCAGCAGAGATATATATACGCAGTATTTT
cdr3_aa: CATSRDIYTQYF

j_call: TRBJ2-7
v_call: TRBV9
clone_size: NA
d_call: NA
cdr3_nt: TGTGCCAGCAGCGTAGAGGGCAGGACGGAGCAGTACTTC
cdr3_aa: CASSVEGRTEQYF

j_call: TRBJ1-6
v_call: TRBV3-1
clone_size: many
d_call: NA
cdr3_nt: TGTGCCAGCAGCTCTCCCTTGGGGAGAAATTCACCCCTCCACTTT
cdr3_aa: CASSSPLGRNSPLHF

j_call: TRBJ2-7
v_call: TRBV7-6
clone_size: few
d_call: TRBD2
cdr3_nt: TGTGCCAGCAGTTCAGGGGTACTAGCGGGGTTTAACGAGCAGTACTTC
cdr3_aa: CASSSGVLAGFNEQYF

j_call: TRBJ2-1
v_call: TRBV5-5
clone_size: NA
d_call: TRBD2
cdr3_nt: TGTGCCAGCAGCTTTACGCGGGAGTTAGTTCACAATGAGCAGTTCTTC
cdr3_aa: CASSFTRELVHNEQFF

j_call: TRBJ2-1
v_call: TRBV20-1
clone_size: NA
d_call: NA
cdr3_nt: TGCAGTGCTAGAAGGGGTGGAGTGAATGAGCAGTTCTTC
cdr3_aa: CSARRGGVNEQFF

j_call: TRBJ1-2
v_call: TRBV29-1
clone_size: few
d_call: NA
cdr3_nt: TGCAGCGTTGACGTGGGGGGACTCTATGGCTACACCTTC
cdr3_aa: CSVDVGGLYGYTF

j_call: TRBJ1-5
v_call: TRBV28
clone_size: NA
d_call: NA
cdr3_nt: TGTGCCAGCAGTTGGGGGACGGGGCGTCAGCCCCAGCATTTT
cdr3_aa: CASSWGTGRQPQHF

j_call: TRBJ2-2
v_call: TRBV4-1
clone_size: many
d_call: TRBD2
cdr3_nt: TGCGCCAGCAGCCAAAATGTAGGACTAGTGCACACCGGGGAGCTGTTTTTT
cdr3_aa: CASSQNVGLVHTGELFF

j_call: TRBJ2-5
v_call: TRBV7-9
clone_size: few
d_call: TRBD2
cdr3_nt: TGTGCCAGCAGCCGGGGGGGTCCCCGGGAGACCCAGTACTTC
cdr3_aa: CASSRGGPRETQYF

j_call: TRBJ2-3
v_call: TRBV7-9
clone_size: few
d_call: TRBD1
cdr3_nt: TGTGCCAGCAGCGCCCTCGGGACAGATTTCACAGATACGCAGTATTTT
cdr3_aa: CASSALGTDFTDTQYF

j_call: TRBJ2-7
v_call: TRBV5-1
clone_size: NA
d_call: TRBD1
cdr3_nt: TGCGCCAGCAGAATAAGACAGGGGGCTTACGAGCAGTACTTC
cdr3_aa: CASRIRQGAYEQYF

j_call: TRBJ1-6
v_call: TRBV14
clone_size: NA
d_call: NA
cdr3_nt: TGTGCCAGCAGCCAGGTACTGGGGACACCCTTCCACTTT
cdr3_aa: CASSQVLGTPFHF

j_call: TRBJ1-1
v_call: TRBV2
clone_size: few
d_call: NA
cdr3_nt: TGTGCCAGCAGTCAGCAGCTAGTCTCGAACACTGAAGCTTTCTTT
cdr3_aa: CASSQQLVSNTEAFF

j_call: TRBJ2-3
v_call: TRBV28
clone_size: NA
d_call: NA
cdr3_nt: TGTGCCAGCAGTCCCGGCCAGTGGGCGCAGTATTTT
cdr3_aa: CASSPGQWAQYF

j_call: TRBJ2-7
v_call: TRBV12-3/TRBV12-4
clone_size: NA
d_call: NA
cdr3_nt: TGTGCCAGCACTAAAAGACGGGACCTACGAGGGCAGTACTTC
cdr3_aa: CASTKRRDLRGQYF

j_call: TRBJ2-5
v_call: TRBV29-1
clone_size: NA
d_call: NA
cdr3_nt: TGCAGCGTTGAAGGAGTTGGATTCCAAGAGACCCAGTACTTC
cdr3_aa: CSVEGVGFQETQYF

j_call: TRBJ1-1
v_call: TRBV20-1
clone_size: few
d_call: TRBD1
cdr3_nt: TGCAGTGCTAGAGATCCGGGACAGGGAGTCCGGGCTTTCTTT
cdr3_aa: CSARDPGQGVRAFF

j_call: TRBJ2-4
v_call: TRBV9
clone_size: once
d_call: NA
cdr3_nt: TGTGCCAGCAGCGTAGAGGGTTTCGGCAAAAACATTCAGTACTTC
cdr3_aa: CASSVEGFGKNIQYF

j_call: TRBJ1-5
v_call: TRBV11-2
clone_size: NA
d_call: TRBD1
cdr3_nt: TGTGCCAGCAGCTTAGAGGGTTGGGCGACAGGGACGGGACAGCCCCAGCATTTT
cdr3_aa: CASSLEGWATGTGQPQHF

j_call: TRBJ2-7
v_call: TRBV5-1
clone_size: NA
d_call: TRBD1
cdr3_nt: TGCGCCAGCAGGGGGACAGGGAACTCCTACGAGCAGTACTTC
cdr3_aa: CASRGTGNSYEQYF

j_call: TRBJ2-7
v_call: TRBV6-5
clone_size: few
d_call: NA
cdr3_nt: TGTGCCAGCAGTTACCCATCTGGGCGGGGCGACTACGAGCAGTACTTC
cdr3_aa: CASSYPSGRGDYEQYF

j_call: TRBJ2-7
v_call: TRBV5-1
clone_size: few
d_call: NA
cdr3_nt: TGCGCCAGCAGCCAGACCAGGGCCTACGAGCAGTACTTC
cdr3_aa: CASSQTRAYEQYF

j_call: TRBJ1-5
v_call: TRBV5-1
clone_size: few
d_call: TRBD1
cdr3_nt: TGCGCCAGCAGCTTATCCGGGACAGGGTATCAGCCCCAGCATTTT
cdr3_aa: CASSLSGTGYQPQHF